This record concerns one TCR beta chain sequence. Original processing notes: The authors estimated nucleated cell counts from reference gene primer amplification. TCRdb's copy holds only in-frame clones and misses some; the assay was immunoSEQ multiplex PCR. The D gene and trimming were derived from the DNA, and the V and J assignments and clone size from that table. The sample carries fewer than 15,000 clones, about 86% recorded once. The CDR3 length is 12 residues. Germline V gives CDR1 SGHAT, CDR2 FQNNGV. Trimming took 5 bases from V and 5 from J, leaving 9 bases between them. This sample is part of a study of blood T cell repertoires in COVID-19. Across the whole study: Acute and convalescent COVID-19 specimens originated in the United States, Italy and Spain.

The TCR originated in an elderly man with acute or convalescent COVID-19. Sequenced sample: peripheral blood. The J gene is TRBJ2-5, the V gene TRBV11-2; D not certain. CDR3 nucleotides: TGTGCCAGCAGCGCGTCTTCGGAGACCCAGTACTTC. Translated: CASSASSETQYF.